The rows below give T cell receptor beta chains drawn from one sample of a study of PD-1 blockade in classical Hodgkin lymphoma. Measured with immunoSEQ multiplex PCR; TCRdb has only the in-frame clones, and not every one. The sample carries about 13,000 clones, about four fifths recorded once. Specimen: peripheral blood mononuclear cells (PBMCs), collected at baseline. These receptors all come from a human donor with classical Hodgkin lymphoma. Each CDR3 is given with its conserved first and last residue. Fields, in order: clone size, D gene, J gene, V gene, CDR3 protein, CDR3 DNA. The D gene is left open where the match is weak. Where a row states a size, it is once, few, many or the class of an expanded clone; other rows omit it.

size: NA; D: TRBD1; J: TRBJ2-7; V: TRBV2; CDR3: CASSEETGKYYEQYF; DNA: TGTGCCAGCAGTGAAGAGACAGGGAAGTACTACGAGCAGTACTTC
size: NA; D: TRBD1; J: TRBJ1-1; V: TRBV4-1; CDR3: CASSQDKGQGIGRDTEAFF; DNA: TGCGCCAGCAGCCAAGATAAGGGACAGGGGATAGGAAGGGACACTGAAGCTTTCTTT
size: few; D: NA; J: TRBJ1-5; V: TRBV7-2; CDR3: CASSLDGNQPQHF; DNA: TGTGCCAGCAGCTTAGACGGCAATCAGCCCCAGCATTTT
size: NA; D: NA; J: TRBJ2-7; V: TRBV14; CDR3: CASSQVTGAYEQYF; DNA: TGTGCCAGCAGCCAAGTCACGGGAGCCTACGAGCAGTACTTC
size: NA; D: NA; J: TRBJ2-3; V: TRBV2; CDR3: CASSGEWGRPDTQYF; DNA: TGTGCCAGCAGTGGCGAGTGGGGGAGGCCAGATACGCAGTATTTT
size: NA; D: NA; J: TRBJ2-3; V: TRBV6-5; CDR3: CASSLVRFPDTQYF; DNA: TGTGCCAGCAGTTTGGTACGGTTTCCAGATACGCAGTATTTT
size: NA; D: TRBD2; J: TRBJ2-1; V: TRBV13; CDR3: CASSTLAGASDNEQFF; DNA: TGTGCCAGCAGCACCCTAGCGGGGGCTTCAGACAATGAGCAGTTCTTC
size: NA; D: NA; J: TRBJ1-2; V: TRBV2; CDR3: CASRSRGTEVYTF; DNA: TGTGCCAGCAGGAGCCGGGGGACGGAGGTATACACCTTC
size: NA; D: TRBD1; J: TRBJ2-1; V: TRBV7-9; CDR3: CASSSRQGFHEQFF; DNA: TGTGCCAGCAGCTCTCGACAGGGATTCCATGAGCAGTTCTTC
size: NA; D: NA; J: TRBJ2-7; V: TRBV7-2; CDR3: CASSLTESSGSLTYEQYF; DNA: TGTGCCAGCAGCTTAACCGAAAGTAGTGGGAGCTTAACCTACGAGCAGTACTTC
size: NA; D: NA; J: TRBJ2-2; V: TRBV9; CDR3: CASSGPSYIGELFF; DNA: TGTGCCAGCAGCGGTCCTAGCTACATCGGGGAGCTGTTTTTT
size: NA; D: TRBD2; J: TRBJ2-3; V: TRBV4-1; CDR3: CASSAPGLAGGNTDTQYF; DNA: TGCGCCAGCAGCGCCCCGGGACTAGCGGGAGGGAACACAGATACGCAGTATTTT
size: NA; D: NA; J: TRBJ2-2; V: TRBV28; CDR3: CASSLGGTGGELFF; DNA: TGTGCCAGCAGTTTGGGGGGTACCGGCGGGGAGCTGTTTTTT
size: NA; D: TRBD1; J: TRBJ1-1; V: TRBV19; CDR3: CASSHTGTGGSEAFF; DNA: TGTGCCAGTAGCCATACCGGGACAGGGGGCAGTGAAGCTTTCTTT
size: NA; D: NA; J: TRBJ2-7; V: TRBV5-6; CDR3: CASSSLVGAYEQYF; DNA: TGTGCCAGCAGCTCACTCGTCGGGGCCTACGAGCAGTACTTC
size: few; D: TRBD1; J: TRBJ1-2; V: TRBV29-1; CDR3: CSVLLMTGRGDYGYTF; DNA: TGCAGCGTCTTACTGATGACAGGGCGAGGGGACTATGGCTACACCTTC
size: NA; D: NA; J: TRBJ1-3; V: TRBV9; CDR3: CASSLSDGPWGNTIYF; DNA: TGTGCCAGCAGCCTATCGGACGGCCCTTGGGGGAACACCATATATTTT
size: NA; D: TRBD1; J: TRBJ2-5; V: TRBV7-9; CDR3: CASSGGQGGETQYF; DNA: TGTGCCAGCAGCGGAGGACAGGGGGGAGAGACCCAGTACTTC
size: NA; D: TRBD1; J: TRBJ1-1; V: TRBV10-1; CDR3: CASKGQGNTEAFF; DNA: TGCGCCAGCAAGGGACAGGGAAACACTGAAGCTTTCTTT
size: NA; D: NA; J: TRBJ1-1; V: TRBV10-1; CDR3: CASRAGQNTEAFF; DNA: TGCGCCAGCAGAGCCGGACAGAACACTGAAGCTTTCTTT
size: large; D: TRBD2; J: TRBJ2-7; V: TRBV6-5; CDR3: CATGTIYEQYF; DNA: TGTGCGACCGGGACTATCTACGAGCAGTACTTC
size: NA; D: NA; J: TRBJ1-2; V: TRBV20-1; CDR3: CSASLRDGYTF; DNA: TGCAGTGCTAGCCTCAGGGATGGCTACACCTTC
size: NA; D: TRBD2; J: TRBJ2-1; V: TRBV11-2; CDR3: CASSSGRGGHNEQFF; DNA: TGTGCCAGCAGCTCAGGGCGGGGGGGCCACAATGAGCAGTTCTTC
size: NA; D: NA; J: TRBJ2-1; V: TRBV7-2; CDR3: CASSFLWEANNEQFF; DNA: TGTGCCAGCAGCTTTTTGTGGGAGGCAAACAATGAGCAGTTCTTC
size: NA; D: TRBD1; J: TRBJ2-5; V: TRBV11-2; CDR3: CASSLVGGWETQYF; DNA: TGTGCCAGCAGCTTAGTAGGGGGCTGGGAGACCCAGTACTTC
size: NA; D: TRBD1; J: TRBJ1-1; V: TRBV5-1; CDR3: CASSPTGVVEAFF; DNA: TGCGCCAGCAGCCCTACAGGGGTTGTTGAAGCTTTCTTT
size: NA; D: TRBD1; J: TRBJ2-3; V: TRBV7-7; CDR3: CASSLLPDRGSTDTQYF; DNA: TGTGCTAGCAGCTTACTTCCGGACAGGGGGAGCACAGATACGCAGTATTTT
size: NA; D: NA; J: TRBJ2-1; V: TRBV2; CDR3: CASSPDSYNEQFF; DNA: TGTGCCAGCAGTCCAGACTCCTACAATGAGCAGTTCTTC
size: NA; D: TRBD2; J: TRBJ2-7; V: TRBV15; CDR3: CATSRGQREPYEQYF; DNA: TGTGCCACCAGCAGAGGCCAGCGGGAACCCTACGAGCAGTACTTC
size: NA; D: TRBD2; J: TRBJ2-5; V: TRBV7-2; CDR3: CASRETSGGAETQYF; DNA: TGTGCCAGCAGGGAGACTAGCGGGGGGGCGGAGACCCAGTACTTC
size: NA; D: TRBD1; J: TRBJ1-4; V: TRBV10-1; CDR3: CASSEPGQGLGSGKLFF; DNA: TGCGCCAGCAGTGAGCCGGGACAGGGGTTAGGGAGCGGAAAACTGTTTTTT
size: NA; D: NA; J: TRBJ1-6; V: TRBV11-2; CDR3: CASSLDRVGSPLHF; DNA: TGTGCCAGCAGCTTAGACAGGGTTGGATCACCCCTCCACTTT
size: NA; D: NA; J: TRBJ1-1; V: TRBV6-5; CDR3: CASSYAAMNTEAFF; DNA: TGTGCCAGCAGTTACGCAGCTATGAACACTGAAGCTTTCTTT
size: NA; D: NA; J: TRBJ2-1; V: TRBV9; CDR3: CASSPRTYLSYNEQFF; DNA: TGTGCCAGCAGCCCTCGGACTTACCTCTCCTACAATGAGCAGTTCTTC
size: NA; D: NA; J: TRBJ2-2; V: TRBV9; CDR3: CASSVGLPLAATGELFF; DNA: TGTGCCAGCAGCGTAGGCCTACCGCTAGCAGCCACCGGGGAGCTGTTTTTT
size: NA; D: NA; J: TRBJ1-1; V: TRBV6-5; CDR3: CASSTIMVGNTEAFF; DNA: TGTGCCAGCAGTACTATCATGGTAGGGAACACTGAAGCTTTCTTT
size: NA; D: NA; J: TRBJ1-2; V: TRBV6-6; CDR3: CASSKQGWDGYTF; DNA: TGTGCCAGCAGCAAGCAGGGGTGGGATGGCTACACCTTC
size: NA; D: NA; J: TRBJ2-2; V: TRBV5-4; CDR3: CASSLKGKNTGELFF; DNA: TGTGCCAGCAGTTTGAAAGGGAAAAACACCGGGGAGCTGTTTTTT
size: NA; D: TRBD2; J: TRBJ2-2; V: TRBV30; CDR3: CAWRGGGSPVLGELFF; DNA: TGTGCCTGGCGTGGGGGGGGATCGCCAGTTCTGGGGGAGCTGTTTTTT
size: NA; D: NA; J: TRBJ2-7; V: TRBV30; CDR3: CAWKPSNTPRSEQYF; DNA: TGTGCCTGGAAACCCTCGAACACTCCTAGGAGCGAGCAGTACTTC
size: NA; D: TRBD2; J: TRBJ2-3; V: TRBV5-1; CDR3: CASSFYGLAGHTDTQYF; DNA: TGCGCCAGCAGCTTTTATGGACTAGCGGGACACACAGATACGCAGTATTTT
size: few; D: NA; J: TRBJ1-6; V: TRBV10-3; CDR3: CAISKGRTDNSPLHF; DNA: TGTGCCATCAGCAAGGGACGGACGGATAATTCACCCCTCCACTTT
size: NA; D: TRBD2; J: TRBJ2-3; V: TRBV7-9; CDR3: CASSLRTSGSLTDTQYF; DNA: TGTGCCAGCAGCTTACGGACTAGCGGGAGTTTAACAGATACGCAGTATTTT
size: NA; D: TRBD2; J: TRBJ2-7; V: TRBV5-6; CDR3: CASSLRREAQQYF; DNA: TGTGCCAGCAGCTTAAGGCGGGAGGCCCAGCAGTACTTC
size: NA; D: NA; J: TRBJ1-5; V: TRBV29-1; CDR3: CSCADYSNQPQHF; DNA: TGCAGCTGTGCGGATTATAGCAATCAGCCCCAGCATTTT
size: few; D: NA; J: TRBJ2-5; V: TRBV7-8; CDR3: CASSLYRGLQETQYF; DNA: TGTGCCAGCAGCCTTTACAGGGGACTGCAAGAGACCCAGTACTTC
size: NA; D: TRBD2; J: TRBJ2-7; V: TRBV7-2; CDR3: CASRPGLVGYEQYF; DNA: TGTGCCAGCAGACCGGGACTAGTGGGGTACGAGCAGTACTTC
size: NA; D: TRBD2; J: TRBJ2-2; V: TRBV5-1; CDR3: CASSLTSLGRAGELFF; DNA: TGCGCCAGCAGCTTGACTAGTCTGGGGAGGGCCGGGGAGCTGTTTTTT
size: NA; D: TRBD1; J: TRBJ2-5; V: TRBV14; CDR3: CASSQVPFVTGDQETQYF; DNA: TGTGCCAGCAGCCAAGTTCCGTTTGTGACAGGGGACCAAGAGACCCAGTACTTC
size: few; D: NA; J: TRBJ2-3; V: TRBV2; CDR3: CASSVGSGLQYF; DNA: TGTGCCAGCAGTGTTGGGTCAGGACTACAGTATTTT
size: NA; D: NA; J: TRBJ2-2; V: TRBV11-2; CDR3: CASSFNRVELFF; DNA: TGTGCCAGCAGCTTCAACAGAGTGGAGCTGTTTTTT
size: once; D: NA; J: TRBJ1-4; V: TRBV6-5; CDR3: CASSSGAALFF; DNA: TGTGCCAGCAGTTCGGGCGCCGCACTGTTTTTT
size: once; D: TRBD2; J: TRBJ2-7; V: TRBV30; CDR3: CAWSVGLAVEQYF; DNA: TGTGCCTGGAGTGTAGGCCTAGCGGTCGAGCAGTACTTC
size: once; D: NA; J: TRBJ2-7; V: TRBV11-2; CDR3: CASSLDLVGEQYF; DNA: TGTGCCAGCAGCTTAGACCTCGTTGGCGAGCAGTACTTC
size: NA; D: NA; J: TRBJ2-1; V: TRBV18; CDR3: CASSPGGSGYNEQFF; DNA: TGTGCCAGCTCACCGGGGGGATCGGGTTACAATGAGCAGTTCTTC
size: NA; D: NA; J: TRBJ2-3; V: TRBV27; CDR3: CASSSYTDTQYF; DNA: TGTGCCAGCAGTTCGTACACAGATACGCAGTATTTT
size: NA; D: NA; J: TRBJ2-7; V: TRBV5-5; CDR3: CASSQDVTSPIEQYF; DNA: TGCGCCAGCAGCCAAGACGTCACTAGCCCTATCGAGCAGTACTTC
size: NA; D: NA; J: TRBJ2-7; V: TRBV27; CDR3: CASSPNLQGYEQYF; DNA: TGTGCCAGCAGTCCGAATCTACAGGGCTACGAGCAGTACTTC
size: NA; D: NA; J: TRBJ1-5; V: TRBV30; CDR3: CAWSGRGDNQPQHF; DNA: TGTGCCTGGAGTGGTAGGGGGGACAATCAGCCCCAGCATTTT